The 22 T cell receptor beta chains listed next were all sequenced from one sample in a study of T cell responses to AZD1222 COVID-19 vaccine. The repertoire was sequenced with immunoSEQ multiplex PCR; TCRdb's copy has only in-frame clones and lacks some. The sample carries roughly 120,000 clones, 90% to 95% recorded once. Sequenced here: peripheral blood, sampled 28 days after the second AZD1222 dose. These TCRs come from an adult who received the AZD1222 COVID-19 vaccine.

V usage is TRBV7-9 and J usage is TRBJ2-1; TRBD2 matches 12 bases. The CDR3 loop spans 15 amino acids. The V gene end was trimmed by 5 bases and the J gene end by 9 bases; junction bases not matched to a gene: 8. Looked up from germline, CDR1 is SEHNR and CDR2 is FQNEAQ (reference sequence). CDR3 nucleotide sequence: TGTGCCAGCAGCCCCGGACTAGCGGGGTACGTTGAGCAGTTCTTC. Protein sequence: CASSPGLAGYVEQFF.

The V gene is TRBV21-1, the J gene TRBJ2-5; the table gives TRBD1 as D, unverified against the DNA. TRBV21-1 is reported as a pseudogene. The CDR3 covers 16 residues. CDR3 in DNA: TGTGCCAGCAGCAAAACCGCCGGACAGACTCAAGAGACCCAGTACTTC. This translates into CASSKTAGQTQETQYF.

The V and J genes are TRBV7-8 and TRBJ2-7; no firm D call. This CDR3 comprises 13 residues. With 5 bases removed from V and 7 bases from J, the gap between germline ends came to 15 bases. Germline lookup yields CDR1 SGHVS and CDR2 FQNEAQ. This chain's CDR3 is CASSPLERGEQYF. The CDR3, as DNA: TGTGCCAGCAGCCCACTGGAGCGAGGAGAGCAGTACTTC.

V and J are TRBV11-2 and TRBJ1-1; D gene uncertain. V lost 5 bases and J 10 bases, leaving 11 bases between the germline ends. CDR3 length equals 11 residues. The V gene's germline CDR1 is SGHAT and CDR2 FQNNGV. The CDR3 bases are TGTGCCAGCAGCCCCCGTCGAGGAGCTTTCTTT. Protein sequence: CASSPRRGAFF.

The genes are TRBV2 and TRBJ2-7, with TRBD1 identical over 9 bases. V was clipped by 6 bases and J by 3 bases; unmatched bases: 12. This CDR3 has 16 residues. In germline, CDR1 is SNHLY, CDR2 FYNNEI. The chain's CDR3 is CASSVTGGSRSYEQYF. CDR3 nucleotides: TGTGCCAGCAGCGTGACAGGGGGATCGCGAAGCTACGAGCAGTACTTC.

V and J are TRBV7-2 and TRBJ1-6, with 9 bases matching TRBD1. J lost 10 bases, V lost 3 bases, and 13 bases had no gene match. The CDR3 sequence is 17 residues long. Germline V lookup: CDR1 SGHTA, CDR2 FQGNSA. In DNA form, the CDR3 reads TGTGCCAGCAGCTTCAACCCCGGGACAGGGTTTAACTCACCCCTCCACTTT. It encodes CASSFNPGTGFNSPLHF.

This clone was recorded only once. The chain joins TRBV19 to TRBJ2-7; D may be TRBD1 or TRBD2 (5 bases each). In germline, CDR1 is LNHDA, CDR2 SQIVND (reference sequence). This CDR3 spans 12 amino acids. V shed 4 bases and J shed 2 bases, with 6 bases lying between them. The CDR3: CASSKGPYEQYF. CDR3 nucleotides: TGTGCCAGTAGTAAGGGACCCTACGAGCAGTACTTC.

The V call is TRBV20-1, the J call TRBJ1-3; D call uncertain. Looked up from germline, CDR1 is DFQATT and CDR2 is SNEGSKA (reference sequence). The CDR3 is made up of 11 amino acids. V was pared by 7 bases and J by 9 bases, with 13 bases between. CDR3 protein: CSVGEVGTIYF. The CDR3, as DNA: TGCAGTGTCGGGGAGGTGGGCACCATATATTTT.

The chain combines TRBV19 with TRBJ1-5; TRBD1 matches at 8 bases. CDR1 and CDR2 (germline): LNHDA, SQIVND (reference sequence). CDR3 length equals 14 residues. The V gene end was trimmed by 8 bases and the J gene end by 6 bases; junction bases not matched to a gene: 9. CDR3 coding DNA: TGTGCCAGTCGGACAGGGAAAGAGGGTCAGCCCCAGCATTTT. The encoded protein is CASRTGKEGQPQHF. Full variable domain (outside the CDR3, taken from reference TRBV19 and TRBJ1-5): DGGITQSPKYLFRKEGQNVTLSCEQNLNHDAMYWYRQDPGQGLRLIYYSQIVNDFQKGDIAEGYSVSREKKESFPLTVTSAQKNPTAFYLCASRTGKEGQPQHFGDGTRLSIL.

The J gene is TRBJ1-3, the V gene TRBV7-9; 9 nucleotides match TRBD1. V lost 4 bases and J lost 0; bases outside the gene matches: 13. The CDR3 has 19 amino acids. Germline V gene sequence: CDR1 SEHNR, CDR2 FQNEAQ (reference sequence). This CDR3 reads CASSYGTGFMGPSGNTIYF. The DNA of the CDR3 is TGTGCCAGCAGCTACGGGACAGGGTTTATGGGTCCCTCTGGAAACACCATATATTTT.

The V and J genes are TRBV19 and TRBJ2-5, with D uncertain. V shed 3 bases and J shed 2 bases, with 13 bases lying between them. The CDR3 consists of 15 residues. Germline-derived CDR1 and CDR2 are LNHDA and SQIVND (reference sequence). The CDR3: CASSMGSGLQETQYF. The CDR3 coding sequence is TGTGCCAGTAGTATGGGCTCCGGTCTTCAAGAGACCCAGTACTTC.

The V call is TRBV4-1, the J call TRBJ2-1, with TRBD2 matching over 7 bases. V lost 3 bases, J lost 2 bases, and 4 bases stayed unmatched. The CDR3 runs 15 residues. Per germline, CDR1 MGHRA and CDR2 YSYEKL. CDR3 in DNA: TGCGCCAGCAGCCATGCGGGAGTAACCTACAATGAGCAGTTCTTC. Translating gives CASSHAGVTYNEQFF.

The J gene is TRBJ2-1, the V gene TRBV7-3, with 7 bases identical to TRBD2. This CDR3 contains 12 residues. Germline values: CDR1 SGHTA, CDR2 FQGTGA. V was pared by 5 bases and J by 9 bases, with 4 bases of the junction left unmatched. CDR3 DNA: TGTGCCAGCAGCCAGACGGGGGGTGAGCAGTTCTTC. It is translated as CASSQTGGEQFF.

The chain joins TRBV2 to TRBJ1-3, with D uncertain. CDR3 size: 13 residues. Between the trimmed V and J ends, which lost 6 bases and 9 bases, there was a span of 15 bases. Germline V gene sequence: CDR1 SNHLY, CDR2 FYNNEI. In DNA, the CDR3 is TGTGCCAGCAGGGCCTCGGAATTGGGCACCATATATTTT. It yields the protein CASRASELGTIYF.

The chain uses TRBV19 and TRBJ1-1; D call uncertain. The V and J ends lost 10 bases and 1 base respectively, with 13 bases between them. The length of the CDR3 is 13 residues. CDR1 is LNHDA and CDR2 is SQIVND in the germline V gene (reference sequence). The CDR3 DNA follows: TGTGCCACCTTACCTTGGGGGAACACTGAAGCTTTCTTT. Encoded protein: CATLPWGNTEAFF.

J is TRBJ1-1 and V is TRBV7-8; tentative D call: TRBD1 (6 bases). From germline, CDR1 is SGHVS and CDR2 FQNEAQ. The CDR3 contains 14 residues. V lost 1 base, J lost 0 bases, and 6 bases lay in between. CDR3: CASSLDRVNTEAFF. The CDR3 bases are TGTGCCAGCAGCTTAGACAGGGTGAACACTGAAGCTTTCTTT.

This clone showed up just once. This chain uses TRBV28 with TRBJ1-5; D remains ambiguous. CDR3 length: 16 amino acids. The V gene lost 3 bases and the J gene lost 4 bases, with 16 bases spanning the gap. Germline-derived CDR1 and CDR2 are MDHEN and SYDVKM. The CDR3: CASSLIDVNTNQPQHF. Here the CDR3 DNA reads TGTGCCAGCAGTTTGATTGATGTCAATACAAATCAGCCCCAGCATTTT.

This clone appeared a single time. The chain combines TRBV18 with TRBJ2-5, with 9 bases identical to TRBD2. Germline loops: CDR1 KGHSH, CDR2 LQKENI. This CDR3 is 16 amino acids long. The J segment lost 4 bases and the V segment lost 6 bases, leaving 12 bases of the junction unmatched. CDR3 region: CASSPLAGARGETQYF. CDR3 nucleotides: TGTGCCAGCTCTCCATTAGCGGGAGCGAGGGGAGAGACCCAGTACTTC.

CDR3 nucleotides: TGCGCCAGCAGCCAAGACAGGGGGCGGACTAGCTACACCTTC. The encoded protein is CASSQDRGRTSYTF. The V and J genes are TRBV4-3 and TRBJ1-2, with 8 bases that match TRBD1. The CDR3 extends over 14 amino acids. The V gene end was trimmed by 0 bases and the J gene end by 9 bases; junction bases not matched to a gene: 6. From germline, CDR1 is LGHNA and CDR2 YSLEER.

V gene TRBV6-5 combines with J gene TRBJ1-2; TRBD1 might be the D (6 bases). This CDR3 is built from 14 residues. The germline CDR1 and CDR2 sequences are MNHEY and SVGAGI. V was clipped by 11 bases and J by 5 bases, with 21 bases between them. The CDR3 is CAGQAGQSTYGYTF. CDR3 DNA sequence: TGTGCCGGCCAGGCCGGACAGTCCACATATGGCTACACCTTC.

The chain uses TRBV4-1 and TRBJ1-1; no definite D call. The CDR3 is 15 residues long. Germline CDR1 is MGHRA and CDR2 is YSYEKL. The V end lost 2 bases, the J end lost 5 bases, and 15 bases lay between the germline ends. For the CDR3, the DNA is TGCGCCAGCAGCCAAACTTTTCTTCCGGAGACTGAAGCTTTCTTT. This translates into CASSQTFLPETEAFF.

V usage is TRBV7-8 and J usage is TRBJ2-1; possibly TRBD2 for D (5 bases). The germline V gene has CDR1 SGHVS and CDR2 FQNEAQ. Trimming removed 4 bases from V and 0 bases from J, with 13 bases in between. The CDR3 runs 16 residues. For the CDR3, the DNA is TGTGCCAGCAGCTCCCGGGATACCAGCTCCTACAATGAGCAGTTCTTC. Translating it yields CASSSRDTSSYNEQFF.